The clone carrying this T cell receptor beta chain was seen more than once but under ten times. Its antigen remains unidentified. This entry comes from a study of CD8+ T cells in alopecia areata. General study results and limits: Lesional tissue from the scalp (especially in alopecia totalis/universalis) showed higher clonality than normal scalp. Many expanded lesional clones remained in scalp and blood on tofacitinib. Both scalp clonality and the expanded CD8+ clones among the top 100 showed a significant decrease with tofacitinib.

Treatment in this sample: oral pan-JAK inhibitor, 5-10 mg twice daily. cDNA serving as the sequencing template came from extracted, reverse transcribed RNA. Assay: immunoSEQ multiplex PCR; the TCRdb copy retains only in-frame clones and omits some. The sample carries 150,000 or so clones, 50% to 75% recorded once. The receptor was isolated from a human donor with alopecia areata. The sequencing here drew on CD4+ T cells sorted from blood, taken at roughly week 58, from a patient treated with tofacitinib.

This chain's CDR3 is CASSQERGGSSYNEQFF. In DNA form, the CDR3 reads TGCGCCAGCAGCCAAGAACGAGGAGGGTCGTCCTACAATGAGCAGTTCTTC. The chain joins TRBV4-1 to TRBJ2-1, with D tentatively TRBD2 (6 bases). The CDR3 spans 17 residues. V dropped 0 bases and J dropped 1 base, with 13 bases sitting between them. CDR1 and CDR2 (germline): MGHRA, YSYEKL.